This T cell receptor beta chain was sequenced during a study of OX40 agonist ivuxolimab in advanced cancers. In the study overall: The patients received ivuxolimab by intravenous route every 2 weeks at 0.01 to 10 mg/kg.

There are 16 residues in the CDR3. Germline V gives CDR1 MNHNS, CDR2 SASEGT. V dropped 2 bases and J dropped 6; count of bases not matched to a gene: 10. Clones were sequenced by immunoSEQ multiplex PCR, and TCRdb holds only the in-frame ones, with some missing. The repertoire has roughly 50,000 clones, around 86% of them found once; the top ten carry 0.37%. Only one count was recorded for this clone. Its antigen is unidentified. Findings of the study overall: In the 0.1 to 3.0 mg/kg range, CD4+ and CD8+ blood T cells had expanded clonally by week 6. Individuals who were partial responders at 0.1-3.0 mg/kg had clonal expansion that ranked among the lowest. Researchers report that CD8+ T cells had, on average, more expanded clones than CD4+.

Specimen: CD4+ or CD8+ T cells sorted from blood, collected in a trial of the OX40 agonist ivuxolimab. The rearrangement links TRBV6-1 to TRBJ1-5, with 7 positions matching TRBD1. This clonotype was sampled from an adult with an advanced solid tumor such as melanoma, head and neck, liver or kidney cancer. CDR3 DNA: TGTGCCAGCAGTGAAAGATATCTAGGGGGCCGTCAGCCCCAGCATTTT. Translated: CASSERYLGGRQPQHF.